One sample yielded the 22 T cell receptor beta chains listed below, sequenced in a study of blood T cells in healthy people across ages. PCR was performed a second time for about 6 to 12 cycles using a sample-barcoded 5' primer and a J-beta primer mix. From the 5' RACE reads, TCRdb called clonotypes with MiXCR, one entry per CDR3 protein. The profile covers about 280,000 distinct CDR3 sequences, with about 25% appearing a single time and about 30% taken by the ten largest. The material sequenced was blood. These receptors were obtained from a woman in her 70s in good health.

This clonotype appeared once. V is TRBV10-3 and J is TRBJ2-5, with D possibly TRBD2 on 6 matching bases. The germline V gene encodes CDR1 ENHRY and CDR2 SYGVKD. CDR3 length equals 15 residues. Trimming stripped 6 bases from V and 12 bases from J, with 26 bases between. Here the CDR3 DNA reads TGTGCCATCAGGGAGCGACACGGAGGGCCCTCGCACGAGTACTTC. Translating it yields CAIRERHGGPSHEYF.

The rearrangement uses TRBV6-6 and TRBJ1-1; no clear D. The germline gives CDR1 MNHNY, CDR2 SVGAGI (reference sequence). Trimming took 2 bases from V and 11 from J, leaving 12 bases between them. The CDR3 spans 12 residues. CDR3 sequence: CASSYPSRVAFF. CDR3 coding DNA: TGTGCCAGCAGTTACCCTAGTAGGGTGGCTTTCTTT.

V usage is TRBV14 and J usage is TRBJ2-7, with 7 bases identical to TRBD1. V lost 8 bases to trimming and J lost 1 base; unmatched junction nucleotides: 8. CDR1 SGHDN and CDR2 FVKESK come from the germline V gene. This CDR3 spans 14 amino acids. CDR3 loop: CASRGTGVSYEQYF. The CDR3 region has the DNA TGTGCCAGCCGGGGAACAGGGGTTTCCTACGAGCAGTACTTC.

The CDR3 protein is CASSLAGGFYGYTF. CDR3 DNA sequence: TGCGCCAGCAGCTTGGCGGGGGGGTTCTATGGCTACACCTTC. The chain carries TRBV5-1 and TRBJ1-2, with a tentative D call TRBD1 (5 bases). V gave up 0 bases and J gave up 4 bases, with 10 bases separating them. Germline V lookup: CDR1 SGHRS, CDR2 YFSETQ. The CDR3 is made up of 14 amino acids.

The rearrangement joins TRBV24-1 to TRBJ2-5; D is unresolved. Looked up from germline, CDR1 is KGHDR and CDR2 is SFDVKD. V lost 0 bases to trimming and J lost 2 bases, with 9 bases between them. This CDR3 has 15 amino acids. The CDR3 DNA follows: TGTGCCACCAGTGATTTGATAGGTGCACAAGAGACCCAGTACTTC. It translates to CATSDLIGAQETQYF.

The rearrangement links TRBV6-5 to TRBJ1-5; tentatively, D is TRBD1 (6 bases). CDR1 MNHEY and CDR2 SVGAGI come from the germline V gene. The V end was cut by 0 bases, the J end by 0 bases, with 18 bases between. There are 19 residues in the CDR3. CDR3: CASSYSPQGQSYSNQPQHF. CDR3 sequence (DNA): TGTGCCAGCAGTTACTCTCCCCAGGGGCAGAGCTATAGCAATCAGCCCCAGCATTTT.

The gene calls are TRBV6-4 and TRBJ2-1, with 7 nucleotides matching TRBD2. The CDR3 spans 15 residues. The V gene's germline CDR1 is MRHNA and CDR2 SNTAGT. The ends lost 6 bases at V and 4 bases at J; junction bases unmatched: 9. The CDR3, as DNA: TGTGCCAGCAGCCGGGTCGGAGCGGGGTACAATGAGCAGTTCTTC. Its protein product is CASSRVGAGYNEQFF.

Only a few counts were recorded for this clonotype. The CDR3 reads CASSLGTGANKQYF. CDR3 coding DNA: TGTGCCAGCAGTTTAGGGACTGGAGCTAACAAGCAGTACTTC. The chain is built from TRBV12-3 or TRBV12-4 and TRBJ2-7, with D perhaps TRBD2 (5 bases). This CDR3 region has 14 residues. Trimming cost V 1 base and J 8 bases, with 15 bases left between them.

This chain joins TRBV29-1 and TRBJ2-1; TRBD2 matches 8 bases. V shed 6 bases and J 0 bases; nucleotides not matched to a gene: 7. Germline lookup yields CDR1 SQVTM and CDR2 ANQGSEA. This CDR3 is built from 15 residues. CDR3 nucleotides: TGCAGCGTGGCGGGAGGCCCCAGCTCCTACAATGAGCAGTTCTTC. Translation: CSVAGGPSSYNEQFF.

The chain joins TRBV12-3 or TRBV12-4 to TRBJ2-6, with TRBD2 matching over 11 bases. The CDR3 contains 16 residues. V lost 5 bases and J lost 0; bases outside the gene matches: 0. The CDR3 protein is CASSTSGGSGANVLTF. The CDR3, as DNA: TGTGCCAGCAGTACTAGCGGGGGCTCTGGGGCCAACGTCCTGACTTTC.

The CDR3 region has the DNA TGCGCCAGCAGCGACGGACACATAAATCAGCCCCAGCATTTT. This encodes CASSDGHINQPQHF. This chain connects TRBV4-1 to TRBJ1-5; a weak D match, TRBD1 (5 bases). Germline lookup yields CDR1 MGHRA and CDR2 YSYEKL. Trimming pared 5 bases from V and 4 bases from J, leaving 12 bases between. This CDR3 has 14 amino acids.

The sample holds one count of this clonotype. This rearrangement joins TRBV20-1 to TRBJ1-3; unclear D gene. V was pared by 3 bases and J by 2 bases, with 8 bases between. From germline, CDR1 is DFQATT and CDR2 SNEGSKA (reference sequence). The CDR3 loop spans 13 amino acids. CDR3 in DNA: TGCAGTGCTAGCGGGGTGGCTGGAAACACCATATATTTT. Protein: CSASGVAGNTIYF.

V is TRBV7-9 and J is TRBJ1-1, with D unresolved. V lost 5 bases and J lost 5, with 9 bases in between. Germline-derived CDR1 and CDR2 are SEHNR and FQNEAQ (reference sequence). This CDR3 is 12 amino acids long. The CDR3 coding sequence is TGTGCCAGCAGCAACGGAGGAACTGAAGCTTTCTTT. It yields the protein CASSNGGTEAFF.

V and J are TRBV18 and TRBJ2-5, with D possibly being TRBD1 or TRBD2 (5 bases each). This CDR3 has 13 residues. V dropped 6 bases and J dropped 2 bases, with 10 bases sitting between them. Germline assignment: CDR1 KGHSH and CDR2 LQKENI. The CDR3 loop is CASSPGAQETQYF. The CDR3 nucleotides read TGTGCCAGCTCTCCCGGGGCACAAGAGACCCAGTACTTC.

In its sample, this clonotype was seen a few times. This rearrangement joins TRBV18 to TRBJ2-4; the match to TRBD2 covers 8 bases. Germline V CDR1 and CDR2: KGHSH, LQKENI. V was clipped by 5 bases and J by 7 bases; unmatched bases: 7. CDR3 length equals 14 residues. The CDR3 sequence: CASSAGLGENIQYF. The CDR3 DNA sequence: TGTGCCAGCTCAGCGGGACTAGGGGAGAACATTCAGTACTTC.

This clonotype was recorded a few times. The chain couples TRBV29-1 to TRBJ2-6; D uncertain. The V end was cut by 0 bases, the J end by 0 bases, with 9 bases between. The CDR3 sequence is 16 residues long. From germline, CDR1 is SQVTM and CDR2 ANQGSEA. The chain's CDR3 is CSVEDSPYSGANVLTF. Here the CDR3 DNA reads TGCAGCGTTGAAGATAGCCCGTACTCTGGGGCCAACGTCCTGACTTTC.

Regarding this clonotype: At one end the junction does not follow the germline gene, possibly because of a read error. The CDR3 DNA reads as TGCAGTGTTGAAGATTGGGGGACCTACAATGAGCAGTTCTTC. Translated, it gives CSVEDWGTYNEQFF. V gene TRBV29-1 combines with J gene TRBJ2-1; D assignment may be TRBD1 or TRBD2 (5 bases each). Germline values: CDR1 SQVTM, CDR2 ANQGSEA. This CDR3 is 14 amino acids long.

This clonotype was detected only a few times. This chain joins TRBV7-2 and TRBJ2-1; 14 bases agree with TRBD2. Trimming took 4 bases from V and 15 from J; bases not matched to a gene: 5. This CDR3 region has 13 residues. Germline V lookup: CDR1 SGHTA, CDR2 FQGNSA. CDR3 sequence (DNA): TGTGCCAGCAGCTCGGGACTAGCGGGAGCCGCGTTCTTC. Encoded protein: CASSSGLAGAAFF.

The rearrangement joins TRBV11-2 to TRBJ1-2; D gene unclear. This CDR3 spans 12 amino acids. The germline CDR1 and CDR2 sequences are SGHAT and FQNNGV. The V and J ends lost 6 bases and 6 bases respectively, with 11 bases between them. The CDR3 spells CASSVGWNGYTF. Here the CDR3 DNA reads TGTGCCAGCAGTGTTGGTTGGAATGGCTACACCTTC.

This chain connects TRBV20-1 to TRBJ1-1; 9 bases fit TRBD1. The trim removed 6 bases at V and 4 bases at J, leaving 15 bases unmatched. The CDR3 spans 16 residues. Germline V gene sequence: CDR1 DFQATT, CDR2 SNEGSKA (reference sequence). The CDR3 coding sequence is TGCAGTGCAGTAACAGGGGGCACAAAACGGAGCACTGAAGCTTTCTTT. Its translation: CSAVTGGTKRSTEAFF.

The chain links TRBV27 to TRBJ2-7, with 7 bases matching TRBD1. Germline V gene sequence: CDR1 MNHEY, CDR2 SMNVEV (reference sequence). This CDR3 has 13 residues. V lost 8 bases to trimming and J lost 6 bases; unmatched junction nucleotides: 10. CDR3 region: CASAETGFREQYF. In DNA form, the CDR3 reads TGTGCCAGCGCCGAGACAGGGTTCCGCGAGCAGTACTTC.

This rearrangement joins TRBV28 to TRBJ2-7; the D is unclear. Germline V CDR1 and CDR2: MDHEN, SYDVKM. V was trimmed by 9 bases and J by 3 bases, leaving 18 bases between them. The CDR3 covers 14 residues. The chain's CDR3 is CASRPVRRFYEQYF. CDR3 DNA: TGTGCCAGTCGACCAGTACGGAGATTCTACGAGCAGTACTTC.